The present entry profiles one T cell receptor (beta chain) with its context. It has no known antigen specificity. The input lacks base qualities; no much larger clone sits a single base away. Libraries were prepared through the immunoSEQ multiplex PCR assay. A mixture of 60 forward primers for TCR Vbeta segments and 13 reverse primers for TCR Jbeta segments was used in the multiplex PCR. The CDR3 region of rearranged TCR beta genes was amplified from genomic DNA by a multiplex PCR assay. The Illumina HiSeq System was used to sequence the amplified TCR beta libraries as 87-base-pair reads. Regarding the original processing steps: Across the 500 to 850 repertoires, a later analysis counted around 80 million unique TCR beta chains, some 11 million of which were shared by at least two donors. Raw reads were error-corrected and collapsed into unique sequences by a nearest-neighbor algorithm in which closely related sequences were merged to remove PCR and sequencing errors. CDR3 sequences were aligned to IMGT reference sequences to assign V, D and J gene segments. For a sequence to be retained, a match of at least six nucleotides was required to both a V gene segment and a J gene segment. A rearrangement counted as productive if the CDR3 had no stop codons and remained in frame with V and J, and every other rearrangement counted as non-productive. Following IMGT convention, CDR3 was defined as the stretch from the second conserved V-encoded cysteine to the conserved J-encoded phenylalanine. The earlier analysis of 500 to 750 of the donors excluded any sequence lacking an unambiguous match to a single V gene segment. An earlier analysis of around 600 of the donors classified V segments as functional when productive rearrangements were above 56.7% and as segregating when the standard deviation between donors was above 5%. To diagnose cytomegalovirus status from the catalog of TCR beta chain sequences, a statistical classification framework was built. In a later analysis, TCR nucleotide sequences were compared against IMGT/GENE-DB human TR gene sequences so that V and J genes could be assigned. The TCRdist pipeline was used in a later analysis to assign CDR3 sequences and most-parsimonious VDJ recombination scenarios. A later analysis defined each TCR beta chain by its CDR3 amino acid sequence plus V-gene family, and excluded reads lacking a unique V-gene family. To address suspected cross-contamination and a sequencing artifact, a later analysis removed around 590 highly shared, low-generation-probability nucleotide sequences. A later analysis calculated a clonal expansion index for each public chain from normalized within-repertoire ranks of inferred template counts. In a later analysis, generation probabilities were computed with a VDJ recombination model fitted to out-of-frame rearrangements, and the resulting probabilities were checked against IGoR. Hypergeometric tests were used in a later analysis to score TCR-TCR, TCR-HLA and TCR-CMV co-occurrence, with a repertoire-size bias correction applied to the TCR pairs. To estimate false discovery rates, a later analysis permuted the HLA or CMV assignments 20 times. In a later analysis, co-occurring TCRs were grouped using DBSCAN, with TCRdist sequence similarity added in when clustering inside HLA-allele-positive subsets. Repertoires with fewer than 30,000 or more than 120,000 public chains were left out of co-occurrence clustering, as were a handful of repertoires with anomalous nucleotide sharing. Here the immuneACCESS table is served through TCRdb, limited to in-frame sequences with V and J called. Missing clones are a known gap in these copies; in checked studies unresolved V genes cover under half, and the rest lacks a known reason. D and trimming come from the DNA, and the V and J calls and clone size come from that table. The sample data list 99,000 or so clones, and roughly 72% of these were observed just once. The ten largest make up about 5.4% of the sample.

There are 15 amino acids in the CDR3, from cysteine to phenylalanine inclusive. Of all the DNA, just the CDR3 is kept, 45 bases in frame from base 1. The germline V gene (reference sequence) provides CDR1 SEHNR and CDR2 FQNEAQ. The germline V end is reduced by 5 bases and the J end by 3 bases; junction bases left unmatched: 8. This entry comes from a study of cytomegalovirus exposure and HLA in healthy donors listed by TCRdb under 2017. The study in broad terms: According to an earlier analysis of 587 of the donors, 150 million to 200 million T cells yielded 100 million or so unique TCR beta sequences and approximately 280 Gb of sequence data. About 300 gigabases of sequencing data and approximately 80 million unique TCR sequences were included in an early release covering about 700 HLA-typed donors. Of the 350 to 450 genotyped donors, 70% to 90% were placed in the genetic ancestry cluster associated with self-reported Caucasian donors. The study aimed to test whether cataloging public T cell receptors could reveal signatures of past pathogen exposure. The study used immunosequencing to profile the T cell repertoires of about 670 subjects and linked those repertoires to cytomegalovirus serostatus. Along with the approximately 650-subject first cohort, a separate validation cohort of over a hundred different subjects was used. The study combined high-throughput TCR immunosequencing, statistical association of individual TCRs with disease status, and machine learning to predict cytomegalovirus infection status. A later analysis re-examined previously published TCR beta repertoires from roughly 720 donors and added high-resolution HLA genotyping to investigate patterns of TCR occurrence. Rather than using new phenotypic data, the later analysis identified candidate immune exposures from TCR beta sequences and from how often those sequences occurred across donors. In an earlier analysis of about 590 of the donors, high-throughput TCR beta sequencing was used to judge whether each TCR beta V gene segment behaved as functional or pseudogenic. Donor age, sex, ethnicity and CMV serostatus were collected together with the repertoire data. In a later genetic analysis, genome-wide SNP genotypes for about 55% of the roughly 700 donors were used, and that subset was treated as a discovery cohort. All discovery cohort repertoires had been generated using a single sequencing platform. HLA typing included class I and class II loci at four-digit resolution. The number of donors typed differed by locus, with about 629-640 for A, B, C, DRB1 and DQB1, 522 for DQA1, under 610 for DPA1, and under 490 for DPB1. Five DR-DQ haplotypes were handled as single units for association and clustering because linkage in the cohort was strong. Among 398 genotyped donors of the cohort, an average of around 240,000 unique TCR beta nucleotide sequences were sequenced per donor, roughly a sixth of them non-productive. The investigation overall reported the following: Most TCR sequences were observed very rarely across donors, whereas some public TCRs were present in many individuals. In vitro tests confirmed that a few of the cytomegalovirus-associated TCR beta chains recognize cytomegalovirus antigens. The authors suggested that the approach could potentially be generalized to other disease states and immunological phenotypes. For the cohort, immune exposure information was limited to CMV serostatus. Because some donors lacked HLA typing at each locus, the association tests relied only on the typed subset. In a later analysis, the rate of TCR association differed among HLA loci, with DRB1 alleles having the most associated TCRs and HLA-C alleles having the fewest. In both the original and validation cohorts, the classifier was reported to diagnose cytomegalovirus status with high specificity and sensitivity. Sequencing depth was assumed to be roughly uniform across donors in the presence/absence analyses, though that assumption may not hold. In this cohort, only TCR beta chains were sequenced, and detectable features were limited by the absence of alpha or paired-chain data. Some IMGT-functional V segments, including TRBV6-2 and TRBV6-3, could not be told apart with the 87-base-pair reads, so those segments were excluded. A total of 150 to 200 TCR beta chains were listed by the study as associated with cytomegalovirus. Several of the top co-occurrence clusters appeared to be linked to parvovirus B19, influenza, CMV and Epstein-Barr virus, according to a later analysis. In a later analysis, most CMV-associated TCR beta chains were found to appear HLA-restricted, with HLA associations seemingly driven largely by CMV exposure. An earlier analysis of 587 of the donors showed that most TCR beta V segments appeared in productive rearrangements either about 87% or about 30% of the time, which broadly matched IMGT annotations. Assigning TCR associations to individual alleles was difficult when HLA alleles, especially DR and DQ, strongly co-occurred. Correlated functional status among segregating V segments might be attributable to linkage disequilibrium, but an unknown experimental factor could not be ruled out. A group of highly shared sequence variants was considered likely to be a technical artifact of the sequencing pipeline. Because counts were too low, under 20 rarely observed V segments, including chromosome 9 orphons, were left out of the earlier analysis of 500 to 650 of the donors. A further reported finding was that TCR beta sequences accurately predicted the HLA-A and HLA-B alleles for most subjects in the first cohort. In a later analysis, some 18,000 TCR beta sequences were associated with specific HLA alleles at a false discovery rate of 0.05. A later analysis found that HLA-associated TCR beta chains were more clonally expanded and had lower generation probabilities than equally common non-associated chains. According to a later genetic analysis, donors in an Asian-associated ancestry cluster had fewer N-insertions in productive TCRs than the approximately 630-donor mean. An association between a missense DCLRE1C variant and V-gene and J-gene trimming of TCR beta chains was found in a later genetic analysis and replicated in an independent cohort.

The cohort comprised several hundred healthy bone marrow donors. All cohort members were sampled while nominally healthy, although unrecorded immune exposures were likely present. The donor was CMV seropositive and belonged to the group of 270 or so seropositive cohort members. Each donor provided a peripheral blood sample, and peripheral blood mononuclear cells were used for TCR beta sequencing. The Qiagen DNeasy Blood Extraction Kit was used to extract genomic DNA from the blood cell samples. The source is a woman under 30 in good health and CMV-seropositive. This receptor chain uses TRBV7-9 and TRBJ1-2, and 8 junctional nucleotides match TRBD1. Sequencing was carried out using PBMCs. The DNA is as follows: TGTGCCAGCAGCACTTACAGGGGGACGGACTATGGCTACACCTTC. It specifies CASSTYRGTDYGYTF. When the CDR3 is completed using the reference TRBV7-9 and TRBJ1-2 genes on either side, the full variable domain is DTGVSQNPRHKITKRGQNVTFRCDPISEHNRLYWYRQTLGQGPEFLTYFQNEAQLEKSRLLSDRFSAERPKGSFSTLEIQRTEQGDSAMYLCASSTYRGTDYGYTFGSGTRLTVV.